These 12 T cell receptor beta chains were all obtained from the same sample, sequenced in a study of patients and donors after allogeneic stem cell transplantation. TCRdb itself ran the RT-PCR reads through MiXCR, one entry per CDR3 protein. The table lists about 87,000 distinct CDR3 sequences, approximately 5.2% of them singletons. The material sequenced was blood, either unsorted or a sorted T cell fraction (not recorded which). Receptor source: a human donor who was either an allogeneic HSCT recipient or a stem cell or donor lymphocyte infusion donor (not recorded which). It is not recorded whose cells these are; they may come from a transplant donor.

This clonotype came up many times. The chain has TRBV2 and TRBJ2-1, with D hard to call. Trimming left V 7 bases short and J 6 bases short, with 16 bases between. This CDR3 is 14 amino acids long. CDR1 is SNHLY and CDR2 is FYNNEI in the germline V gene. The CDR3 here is CASNLMKNTNEQFF. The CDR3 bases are TGTGCCAGCAATTTAATGAAAAACACCAATGAGCAGTTCTTC. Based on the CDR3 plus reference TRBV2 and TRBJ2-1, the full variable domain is EPEVTQTPSHQVTQMGQEVILRCVPISNHLYFYWYRQILGQKVEFLVSFYNNEISEKSEIFDDQFSVERPDGSNFTLKIRSTKLEDSAMYFCASNLMKNTNEQFFGPGTRLTVL.

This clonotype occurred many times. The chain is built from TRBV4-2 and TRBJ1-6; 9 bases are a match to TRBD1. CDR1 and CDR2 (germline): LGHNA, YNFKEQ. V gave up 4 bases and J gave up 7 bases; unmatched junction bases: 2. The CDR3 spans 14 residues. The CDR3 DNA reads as TGTGCCAGCAGCCTAGACAGGGGGAATTCACCCCTCCACTTT. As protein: CASSLDRGNSPLHF.

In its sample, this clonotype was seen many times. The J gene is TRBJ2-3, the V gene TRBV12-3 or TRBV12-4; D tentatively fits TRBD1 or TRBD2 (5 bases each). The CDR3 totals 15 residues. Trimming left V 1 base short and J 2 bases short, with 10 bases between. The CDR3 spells CASSLGRGVTDTQYF. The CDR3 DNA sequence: TGTGCCAGCAGTTTAGGTAGGGGAGTCACAGATACGCAGTATTTT.

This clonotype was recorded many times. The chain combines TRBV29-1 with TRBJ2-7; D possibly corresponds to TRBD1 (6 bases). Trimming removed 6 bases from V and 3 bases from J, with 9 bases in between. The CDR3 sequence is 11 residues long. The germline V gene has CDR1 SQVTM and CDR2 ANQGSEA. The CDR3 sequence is CSVTGSYEQYF. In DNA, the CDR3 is TGCAGCGTCACAGGGAGCTACGAGCAGTACTTC.

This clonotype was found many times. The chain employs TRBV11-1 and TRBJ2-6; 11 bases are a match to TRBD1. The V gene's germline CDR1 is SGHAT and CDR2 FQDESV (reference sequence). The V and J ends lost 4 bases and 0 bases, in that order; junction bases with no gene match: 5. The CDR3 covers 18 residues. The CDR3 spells CASSSSGTGGSGANVLTF. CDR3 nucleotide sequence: TGTGCCAGCAGCTCCTCCGGGACAGGGGGCTCTGGGGCCAACGTCCTGACTTTC.

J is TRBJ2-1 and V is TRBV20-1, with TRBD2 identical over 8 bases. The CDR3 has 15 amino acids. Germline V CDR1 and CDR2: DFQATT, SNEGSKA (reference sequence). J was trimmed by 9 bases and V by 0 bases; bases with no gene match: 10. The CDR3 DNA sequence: TGCAGTGCTAGAGATGGCAAGCGGGAGACAGGTGAGCAGTTCTTC. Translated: CSARDGKRETGEQFF.

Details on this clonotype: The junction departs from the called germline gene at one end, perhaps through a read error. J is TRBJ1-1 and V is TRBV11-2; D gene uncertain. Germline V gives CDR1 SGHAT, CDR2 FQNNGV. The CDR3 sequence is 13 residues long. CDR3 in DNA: TGTGCCAGCAGCTTAGGGGTTGTGGGGAAAGCTTTGTTT. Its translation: CASSLGVVGKALF.

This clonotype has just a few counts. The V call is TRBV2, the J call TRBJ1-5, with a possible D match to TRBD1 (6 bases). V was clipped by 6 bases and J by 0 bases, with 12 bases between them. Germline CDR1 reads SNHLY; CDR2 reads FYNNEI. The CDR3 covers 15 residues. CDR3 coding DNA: TGTGCCAGCAGGAAGGGGGATAGTAGCAATCAGCCCCAGCATTTT. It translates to CASRKGDSSNQPQHF.

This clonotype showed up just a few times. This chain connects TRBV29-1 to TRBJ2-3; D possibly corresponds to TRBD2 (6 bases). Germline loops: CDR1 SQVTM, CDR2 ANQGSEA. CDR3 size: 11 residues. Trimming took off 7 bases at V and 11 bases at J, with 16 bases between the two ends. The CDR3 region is CSAQTGVVQYF. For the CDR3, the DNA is TGCAGCGCCCAAACGGGGGTCGTGCAGTATTTT.

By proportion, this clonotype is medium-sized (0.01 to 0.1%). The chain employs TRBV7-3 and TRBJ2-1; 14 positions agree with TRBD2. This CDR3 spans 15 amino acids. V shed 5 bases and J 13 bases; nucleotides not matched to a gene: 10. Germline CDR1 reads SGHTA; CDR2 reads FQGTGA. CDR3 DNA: TGTGCCAGCAGCCCAACCGGGACTAGCGGGGGCCTCCAGTTCTTC. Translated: CASSPTGTSGGLQFF.

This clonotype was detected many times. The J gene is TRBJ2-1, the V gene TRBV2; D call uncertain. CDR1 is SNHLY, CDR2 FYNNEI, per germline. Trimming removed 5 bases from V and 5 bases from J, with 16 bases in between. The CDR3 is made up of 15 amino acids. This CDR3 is CASSPRSSLNNEQFF. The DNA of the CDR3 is TGTGCCAGCAGTCCTCGGAGTTCCTTAAACAATGAGCAGTTCTTC.

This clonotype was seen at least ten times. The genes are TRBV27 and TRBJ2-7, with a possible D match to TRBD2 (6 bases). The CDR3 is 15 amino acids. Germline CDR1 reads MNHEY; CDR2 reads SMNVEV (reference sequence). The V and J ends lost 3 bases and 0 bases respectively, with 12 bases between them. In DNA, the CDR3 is TGTGCCAGCAGTTTGATAGCGGAGAGCTCCTACGAGCAGTACTTC. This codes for CASSLIAESSYEQYF.